This entry concerns a single T cell receptor (beta chain). What it binds is not known. This CDR3 region has 16 residues. Per the germline V gene, CDR1 is SGHAT and CDR2 is FQNNGV. V gave up 1 base and J gave up 1 base, with 10 bases separating them. The protocol was immunoSEQ multiplex PCR, while the TCRdb copy is restricted to in-frame clones and leaves out a portion. The sample lists roughly 64,000 clones, 80% to 90% seen once, with 2.1% in the top ten. The data originate from a study of OX40 agonist ivuxolimab in advanced cancers. Across the study: Partial responses were achieved by three patients, of whom one had hepatocellular carcinoma and two had cutaneous melanoma.

Points from the study as a whole: Average numbers of expanded clones were greater in CD8+ T cells than in CD4+. Not determined was the antigen specificity of the expanded peripheral T cells.

This sequence was found in an adult with an advanced solid tumor such as melanoma, head and neck, liver or kidney cancer. The sample consisted of CD4+ or CD8+ T cells sorted from blood, taken in a trial of the OX40 agonist ivuxolimab. The V gene is TRBV11-2, the J gene TRBJ2-2; D is ambiguous. The CDR3 DNA follows: TGTGCCAGCAGCTTAGTTACGGTAAAGAACACCGGGGAGCTGTTTTTT. It specifies CASSLVTVKNTGELFF.